These 3 T cell receptor beta chains originate from one sample sequenced in a study of metastatic and nonmetastatic thyroid tumors. Treatment of any kind had been given to no patient before thyroid surgery. TCRdb called clones again from the PCR reads with MiXCR. Here the sample spans roughly 30,000 clones, around 30% being singletons. Input material: blood. The receptors come from a female donor with papillary thyroid cancer or a benign thyroid nodule (not recorded which). Some clones in this sample may be carry-over from other donors' samples.

This clone was observed at least ten times. Here the CDR3 reads CASTPAGLAGGHSYEQYF. The DNA for the CDR3 is TGTGCCAGCACCCCGGCCGGACTAGCGGGAGGGCACTCCTACGAGCAGTACTTC. This chain links TRBV28 with TRBJ2-7; 15 nucleotides align to TRBD2. Germline CDR1 is MDHEN and CDR2 is SYDVKM. Trimming cost V 7 bases and J 0 bases; bases outside gene matches: 10. The CDR3 runs 18 residues.

This clone was picked up many times. The chain has TRBV6-1 and TRBJ1-5; TRBD1 matches at 7 bases. Germline V gives CDR1 MNHNS, CDR2 SASEGT. Trimming removed 4 bases from V and 4 bases from J; junction bases left unmatched: 1. The CDR3 spans 13 residues. The CDR3 reads CASSVQGNQPQHF. The CDR3 DNA is TGTGCCAGCAGTGTACAGGGGAATCAGCCCCAGCATTTT.

In this sample, this clone turned up a few times. The V call is TRBV6-2 or TRBV6-3, the J call TRBJ2-2; 13 nucleotides align to TRBD2. V dropped 6 bases and J dropped 4; count of bases not matched to a gene: 2. This CDR3 spans 15 amino acids. Germline CDR1 reads MNHEY; CDR2 reads SVGEGT. The CDR3 sequence: CASRGLAGITGELFF. DNA for the CDR3: TGTGCCAGCAGGGGACTAGCGGGGATCACCGGGGAGCTGTTTTTT.